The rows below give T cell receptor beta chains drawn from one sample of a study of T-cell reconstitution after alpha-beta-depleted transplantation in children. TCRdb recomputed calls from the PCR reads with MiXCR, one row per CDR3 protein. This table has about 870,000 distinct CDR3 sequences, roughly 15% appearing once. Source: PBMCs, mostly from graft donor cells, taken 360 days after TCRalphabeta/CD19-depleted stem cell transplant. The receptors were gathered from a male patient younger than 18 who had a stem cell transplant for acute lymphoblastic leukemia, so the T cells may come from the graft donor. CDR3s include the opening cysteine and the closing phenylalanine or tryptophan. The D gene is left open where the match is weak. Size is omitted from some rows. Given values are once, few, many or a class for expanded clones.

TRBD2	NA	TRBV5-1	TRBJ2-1	TGCGCCAGCAGCTACAGAGCGGGAGGGCCGAAAGAGCAGTTCTTC	CASSYRAGGPKEQFF
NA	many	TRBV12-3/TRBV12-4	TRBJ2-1	TGTGCCAGCAGTTTGCTTGGCCATGAGCAGTTCTTC	CASSLLGHEQFF
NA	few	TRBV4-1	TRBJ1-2	TGCGCCAGCAGCCAGGTCAGTGGCCCGGCTGGCTACACCTTC	CASSQVSGPAGYTF
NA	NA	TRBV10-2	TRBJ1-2	TGCGCCAGCAGGTCCACAGGGTCTAGTGGCTACACCTTC	CASRSTGSSGYTF
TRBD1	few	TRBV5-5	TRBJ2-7	TGTGCCAGCAAAAAGGACAGGGCCAGGGACGAGCAGTACTTC	CASKKDRARDEQYF
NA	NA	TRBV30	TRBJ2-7	TGTGCCTGGAGTGTGGAGAGGACAGCGTCCTACGAGCAGTACTTC	CAWSVERTASYEQYF
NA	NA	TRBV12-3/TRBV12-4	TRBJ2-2	TGTGCCAGCATTCGGGTCCCGAACACCGGGGAGCTGTTTTTT	CASIRVPNTGELFF
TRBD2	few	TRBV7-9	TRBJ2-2	TGTGCCAGCAGCCAAACAGCGGGGGACACCGGGGAGCTGTTTTTT	CASSQTAGDTGELFF
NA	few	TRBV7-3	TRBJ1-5	TGTGCCAGCAGCTTAAGGGGTCGGCCCCAGCATTTT	CASSLRGRPQHF
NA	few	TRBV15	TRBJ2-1	TGTGCCACCAGCAGAGCCCTGGCAAGCTCCTACAATGAGCAGTTCTTC	CATSRALASSYNEQFF
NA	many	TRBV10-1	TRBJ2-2	TGCGCCAGCCAGGGACTCCTAAACACCGGGGAGCTGTTTTTT	CASQGLLNTGELFF
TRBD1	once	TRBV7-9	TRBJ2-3	TGTGCCAGCAGCTTATACAGGGGGAACACAGATACGCAGTATTTT	CASSLYRGNTDTQYF
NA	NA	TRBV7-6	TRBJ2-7	TGTGCCAGCGTTCGGGGGCCTAACAGCTACGAGCAGTACTTC	CASVRGPNSYEQYF
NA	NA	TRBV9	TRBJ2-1	TGTGCCAGCAGCGCCCGCCTGAAAGCGGGCAATGAGCAGTTCTTC	CASSARLKAGNEQFF
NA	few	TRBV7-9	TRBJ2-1	TGTGCCAGCAGCCCGAATAGGCGGCAGTTCTTC	CASSPNRRQFF
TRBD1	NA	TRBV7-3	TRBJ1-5	TGTGCCAGCAGCGCTACAGGGGGCGCATGGCAGCCCCAGCATTTT	CASSATGGAWQPQHF
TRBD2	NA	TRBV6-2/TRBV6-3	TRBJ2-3	TGTGCCAGCAGTTACTCTGGTAGCGGGACTAGCACAGATACGCAGTATTTT	CASSYSGSGTSTDTQYF
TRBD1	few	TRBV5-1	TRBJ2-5	TGCGCCAGCAGCTCCACAGGGGGACTCCAAGAGACCCAGTACTTC	CASSSTGGLQETQYF
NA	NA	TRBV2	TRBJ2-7	TGTGCCAGCAGTGTAAGTCAGCTCTCCTACGAGCAGTACTTC	CASSVSQLSYEQYF